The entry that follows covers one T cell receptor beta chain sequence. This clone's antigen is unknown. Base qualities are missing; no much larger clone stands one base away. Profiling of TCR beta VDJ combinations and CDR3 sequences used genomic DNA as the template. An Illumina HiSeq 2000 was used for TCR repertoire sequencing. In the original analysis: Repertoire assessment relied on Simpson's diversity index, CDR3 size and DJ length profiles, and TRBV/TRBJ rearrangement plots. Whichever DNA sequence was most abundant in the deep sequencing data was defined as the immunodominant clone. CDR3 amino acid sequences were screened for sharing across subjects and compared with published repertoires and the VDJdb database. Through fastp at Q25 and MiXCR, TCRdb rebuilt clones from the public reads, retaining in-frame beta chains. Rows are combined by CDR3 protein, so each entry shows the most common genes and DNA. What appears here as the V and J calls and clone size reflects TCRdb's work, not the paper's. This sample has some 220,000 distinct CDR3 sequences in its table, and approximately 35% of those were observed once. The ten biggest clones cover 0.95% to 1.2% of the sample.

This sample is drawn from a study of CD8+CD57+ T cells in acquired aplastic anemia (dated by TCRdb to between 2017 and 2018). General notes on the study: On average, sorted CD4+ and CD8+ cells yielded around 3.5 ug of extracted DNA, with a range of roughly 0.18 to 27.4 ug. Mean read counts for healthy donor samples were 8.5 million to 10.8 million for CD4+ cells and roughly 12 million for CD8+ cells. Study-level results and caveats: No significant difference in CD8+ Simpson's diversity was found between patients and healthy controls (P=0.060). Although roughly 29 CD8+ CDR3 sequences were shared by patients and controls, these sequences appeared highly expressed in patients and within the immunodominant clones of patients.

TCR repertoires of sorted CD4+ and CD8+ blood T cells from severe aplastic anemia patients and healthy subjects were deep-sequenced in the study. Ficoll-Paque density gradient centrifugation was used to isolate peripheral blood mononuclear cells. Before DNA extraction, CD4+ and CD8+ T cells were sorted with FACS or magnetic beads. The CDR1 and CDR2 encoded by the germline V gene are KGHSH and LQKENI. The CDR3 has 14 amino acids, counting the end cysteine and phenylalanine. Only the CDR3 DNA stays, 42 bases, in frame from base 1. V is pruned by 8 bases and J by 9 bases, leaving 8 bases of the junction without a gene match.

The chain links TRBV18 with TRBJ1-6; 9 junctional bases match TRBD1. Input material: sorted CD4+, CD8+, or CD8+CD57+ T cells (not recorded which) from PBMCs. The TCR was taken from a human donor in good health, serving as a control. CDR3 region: CASGIRTGVSPLHF. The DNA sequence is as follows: TGTGCCAGCGGGATAAGGACAGGGGTTTCACCCCTCCACTTT.